The 18 T cell receptor beta chains in this list originate from one sample, sequenced in a study of cytomegalovirus exposure and HLA in healthy donors. The PCR was carried out with 60 Vbeta primers and 13 Jbeta primers. The table came from immunoSEQ multiplex PCR; TCRdb's copy has only in-frame clones and leaves some out. The sample holds about 130,000 clones. The specimen was PBMCs. Receptors originate from a man aged 35 to 55 in good health and CMV-seronegative.

V and J are TRBV2 and TRBJ2-1; D gene uncertain. V was trimmed by 3 bases and J by 4 bases, leaving 4 bases between them. CDR1 SNHLY and CDR2 FYNNEI come from the germline V gene. The CDR3 has 12 residues. The CDR3 sequence: CASSDPYNEQFF. The CDR3 DNA follows: TGTGCCAGCAGTGATCCGTACAATGAGCAGTTCTTC.

The chain links TRBV5-1 to TRBJ2-3; 8 bases agree with TRBD1. Germline trimming cut 6 bases from V and 4 bases from J; bases unmatched to any gene: 7. In germline, CDR1 is SGHRS, CDR2 YFSETQ. CDR3 length equals 14 residues. CDR3 DNA sequence: TGCGCCAGCAACATCCAGGGGGCTGCAGATACGCAGTATTTT. Its protein product is CASNIQGAADTQYF.

V usage is TRBV25-1 and J usage is TRBJ2-7, with D perhaps TRBD1 (6 bases). Germline V lookup: CDR1 MGHDK, CDR2 SYGVNS. The CDR3 extends over 17 amino acids. V lost 6 bases and J 5 bases, leaving 26 bases between the germline ends. CDR3: CASSSPTRSGTLDEQYF. CDR3 sequence (DNA): TGTGCCAGCAGCTCACCTACGAGGTCCGGGACACTCGACGAGCAGTACTTC.

This rearrangement joins TRBV10-3 to TRBJ2-1; TRBD1 aligns across 8 bases. Looked up from germline, CDR1 is ENHRY and CDR2 is SYGVKD. The trim removed 0 bases at V and 5 bases at J, leaving 9 bases unmatched. The CDR3 has 17 residues. The CDR3 DNA follows: TGTGCCATCAGTGAGTCAGAGGACAGGGTCGTGGACAATGAGCAGTTCTTC. Translation: CAISESEDRVVDNEQFF.

The V call is TRBV4-1, the J call TRBJ1-5; possible D gene TRBD1, 6 bases. Germline CDR1 is MGHRA and CDR2 is YSYEKL. The CDR3 runs to 18 residues. V lost 2 bases to trimming and J lost 0 bases, with 17 bases between them. The CDR3 region has the DNA TGCGCCAGCAGCCAACAAATCGGGACAATTCATAGCAATCAGCCCCAGCATTTT. Residues: CASSQQIGTIHSNQPQHF.

The DNA for the CDR3 is TGTGCCAGTACCCCAACTTGGAACACTGAAGCTTTCTTT. This translates into CASTPTWNTEAFF. The chain uses TRBV19 and TRBJ1-1; D is ambiguous. Germline CDR1 LNHDA, CDR2 SQIVND (reference sequence). This CDR3 has 13 amino acids. Trimming removed 7 bases from V and 1 base from J, with 10 bases in between.

CDR3 DNA sequence: TGTGCCAGCAGCGTAGTCGAGGAAAGCTCCTACAATGAGCAGTTCTTC. Its protein is CASSVVEESSYNEQFF. This chain uses TRBV9 with TRBJ2-1; D ambiguous. V lost 0 bases and J 0 bases, leaving 10 bases between the germline ends. The germline CDR1 and CDR2 sequences are SGDLS and YYNGEE. The CDR3 loop spans 16 amino acids.

The V and J genes are TRBV13 and TRBJ2-7; 9 bases agree with TRBD2. Germline lookup yields CDR1 PRHDT and CDR2 FYEKMQ (reference sequence). V dropped 3 bases and J dropped 2; count of bases not matched to a gene: 2. The CDR3 length is 14 residues. Written as DNA, the CDR3 is TGTGCCAGCAGCTTGCGGGGGGGCGCCTACGAGCAGTACTTC. It codes for CASSLRGGAYEQYF.

V gene TRBV6-1 combines with J gene TRBJ2-1, with TRBD1 matching 9 bases. V was clipped by 6 bases and J by 4 bases; unmatched bases: 7. The germline CDR1 and CDR2 sequences are MNHNS and SASEGT. This CDR3 is 15 amino acids long. DNA of the CDR3: TGTGCCAGCAGCCGGGGACAGGGACCTTACAATGAGCAGTTCTTC. It translates to CASSRGQGPYNEQFF.

The genes are TRBV6-5 and TRBJ2-5, with D unclear. The CDR3 has 13 amino acids. V was trimmed by 2 bases and J by 2 bases, leaving 6 bases between them. CDR1 is MNHEY and CDR2 is SVGAGI in the germline V gene. The CDR3 is CASSYGRQETQYF. The CDR3 bases are TGTGCCAGCAGTTACGGGCGACAAGAGACCCAGTACTTC.

V and J are TRBV6-1 and TRBJ2-7; TRBD1 might be the D (5 bases). V lost 7 bases, J lost 3 bases, and 10 bases lay in between. Germline-derived CDR1 and CDR2 are MNHNS and SASEGT. This CDR3 region has 12 residues. In DNA, the CDR3 is TGTGCCAGCAAAGGCAGGGACTACGAGCAGTACTTC. Residues: CASKGRDYEQYF.

This chain links TRBV5-4 with TRBJ2-1; 7 bases agree with TRBD2. The CDR3 runs 15 residues. The V gene's germline CDR1 is SGHNT and CDR2 YYREEE (reference sequence). The J segment lost 7 bases and the V segment lost 3 bases, leaving 10 bases of the junction unmatched. CDR3 loop: CASSSLAGPLNEQFF. CDR3 sequence (DNA): TGTGCCAGCAGCTCCTTAGCGGGCCCCTTGAATGAGCAGTTCTTC. The entire variable domain, with the rest obtained from reference TRBV5-4 and TRBJ2-1, is as follows: ETGVTQSPTHLIKTRGQQVTLRCSSQSGHNTVSWYQQALGQGPQFIFQYYREEENGRGNFPPRFSGLQFPNYSSELNVNALELDDSALYLCASSSLAGPLNEQFFGPGTRLTVL.

The rearrangement uses TRBV2 and TRBJ2-3; D might be TRBD1 (5 bases). There are 15 residues in the CDR3. Deletions cut 6 bases from V and 0 bases from J, with 13 bases between. Germline V CDR1 and CDR2: SNHLY, FYNNEI. This CDR3 is CASRQEIFSTDTQYF. CDR3 sequence (DNA): TGTGCCAGCAGACAGGAGATTTTTAGCACAGATACGCAGTATTTT.

V is TRBV10-3 and J is TRBJ2-5; no firm D call. Trimming pared 3 bases from V and 3 bases from J, leaving 20 bases between. This CDR3 region has 17 residues. CDR1 ENHRY and CDR2 SYGVKD come from the germline V gene. In DNA form, the CDR3 reads TGTGCCATCAGTGAACTTGGAGCTCTTCGGCCAGAAGAGACCCAGTACTTC. Its protein is CAISELGALRPEETQYF.

DNA of the CDR3: TGCGCCAGCAGCACCCCCGGGTCGGAGACCCAGTACTTC. Protein product: CASSTPGSETQYF. The chain joins TRBV5-1 to TRBJ2-5; D gene ambiguous. Germline assignment: CDR1 SGHRS and CDR2 YFSETQ. V was clipped by 4 bases and J by 5 bases, with 12 bases between them. CDR3 length: 13 residues. The full variable domain, rest sourced from reference TRBV5-1 and TRBJ2-5, is KAGVTQTPRYLIKTRGQQVTLSCSPISGHRSVSWYQQTPGQGLQFLFEYFSETQRNKGNFPGRFSGRQFSNSRSEMNVSTLELGDSALYLCASSTPGSETQYFGPGTRLLVL.

The V and J genes are TRBV27 and TRBJ2-2; D possibly corresponds to TRBD2 (6 bases). The CDR3 contains 16 residues. V was pared by 1 base and J by 4 bases, with 13 bases between. Germline CDR1 MNHEY, CDR2 SMNVEV (reference sequence). Here the CDR3 reads CASSLWRGFSTGELFF. In DNA form, the CDR3 reads TGTGCCAGCAGTTTATGGCGGGGATTTAGCACCGGGGAGCTGTTTTTT.

The chain recombines TRBV4-3 with TRBJ2-5; the match to TRBD2 covers 7 bases. Looked up from germline, CDR1 is LGHNA and CDR2 is YSLEER. The CDR3 consists of 16 residues. Unmatched junction bases numbered 15, after V lost 8 bases and J lost 3 bases. The CDR3 loop reads CASRKSIGLAEETQYF. The CDR3 nucleotides are TGCGCCAGCCGCAAAAGCATAGGGCTAGCGGAAGAGACCCAGTACTTC.

The V and J genes are TRBV10-3 and TRBJ1-1, with unresolved D. This CDR3 is built from 13 residues. V was trimmed by 7 bases and J by 0 bases, leaving 9 bases between them. Germline values: CDR1 ENHRY, CDR2 SYGVKD. The CDR3 coding sequence is TGTGCCATCATGGAGGCACTGAACACTGAAGCTTTCTTT. Its translation is CAIMEALNTEAFF.